This T cell receptor (beta chain) came from a study of blood T cell repertoires in COVID-19. The wider study: From the United States, Italy and Spain came samples of acute and convalescent COVID-19.

The CDR3 runs 15 residues. From germline, CDR1 is SGHTA and CDR2 FQGTGA. The V end was cut by 5 bases, the J end by 0 bases, with 12 bases between. Profiled with immunoSEQ multiplex PCR; TCRdb holds only in-frame clones, not every one. The sample holds about 160,000 clones, around four fifths seen once. V usage is TRBV7-3 and J usage is TRBJ2-3; D is unresolved. The clonotype comes from a man aged 70-80 years who had recovered from COVID-19. Material: peripheral blood. The DNA for the CDR3 is TGTGCCAGCAGCCCCGGTGGGCTAAGCACAGATACGCAGTATTTT. It codes for CASSPGGLSTDTQYF.